This T cell receptor beta chain is from a study of T-cell reconstitution after alpha-beta-depleted transplantation in children. Per germline, CDR1 SQVTM and CDR2 ANQGSEA. J was trimmed by 5 bases and V by 6 bases; bases with no gene match: 10. The CDR3 is 14 residues long. TCRbeta library preparation incorporated unique molecular identifiers. TCRdb redid the calling of the PCR reads with MiXCR, one entry per CDR3 protein. The sample contains around 410,000 distinct CDR3 sequences, approximately 10% of which appear only once. The material was PBMCs from the stem cell graft donor, obtained from the stem cell graft. This receptor was obtained from a human donor who donated a stem cell graft to a child with acute myeloid leukemia. This rearrangement joins TRBV29-1 to TRBJ2-1, with 7 bases lining up with TRBD1. As DNA, the CDR3 is TGCAGCGTAGATGACAGGGAACAGGACAATGAGCAGTTCTTC. It is translated as CSVDDREQDNEQFF.